This T cell receptor (beta chain) was identified in a study of human T cells and chemical hapten exposure (TCRdb year 2021). A note on the overall study: For sensitization, 2% DPC in acetone was applied to an approximately 2 cm by approximately 2 cm area of upper inner arm skin. Throughout the approximately 24-week study period, patients were also given weekly therapeutic DPC doses on the scalp. Patch testing was performed on the upper back with Finn chambers containing 0.01% DPC, and the patch tests were scored after 6 days according to International Contact Dermatitis Research Group standards. Alopecia areata with under or over 50% scalp involvement, alopecia totalis and alopecia universalis were represented in the patient cohort, which was mostly female. Libraries were pooled for sequencing, and variation in per-sample TCR yields was attributed mainly to small differences in library volumes within the pool. This study followed changes in the peripheral blood TCR repertoire in vivo during primary and secondary sensitization of alopecia patients to the hapten diphenylcyclopropenone (DPC). Blood was sampled from patients pre-sensitization (week 0) and at 2, 6 and about 24 weeks after DPC sensitization. Blood for TCR sequencing was provided by twenty-nine alopecia patients at one to four time points (pre-sensitization, 2, 6 and 24 weeks). The paper's findings and limits, for the study overall: Significantly more large CDR3 similarity clusters were formed by expanded TCRs than by pre-sensitization or healthy control sets, consistent with antigen-driven responses. Repeated subsampling changed both the strength of the expansion versus patch-test correlation and the threshold at which the correlation became significant. No change with DPC sensitization was found in the number of TCRs above 1 in 1000 frequency, and no evidence of global repertoire structure alterations was found. All patients had alopecia, a presumed autoimmune disease, so their immune response might differ from that of healthy individuals. Patch test score correlated positively with the number of PT1 expanded TCRs, reaching significance at thresholds 8, 16 and 32 but not at 4.

The CDR3 contains 14 residues, cysteine and phenylalanine counted. Just CDR3 DNA is preserved here, 42 bases in frame from base 1. The trim is 1 base for V and 6 bases for J, with a gap of 10 bases between the germline ends. The germline V gene supplies CDR1 MDHEN and CDR2 SYDVKM. Preparation of the library involved RACE. The sample was run on a NextSeq 500. During library preparation, unique molecular identifiers were attached to individual cDNA molecules so that TCRs could be counted quantitatively and reproducibly. Both TCR alpha and TCR beta chains were sequenced from each blood RNA sample. The study's processing was this. The median number of TCRs per sample was roughly 94,000, ranging from about 20,000 to 750,000. The Decombinator software suite was used to annotate V, J and CDR3 in the TCR reads. Every sample was subsampled to the same number of TCRs (28,000) for the PS versus PT1 abundance plots. Expanded TCRs were defined as absent before sensitization and observed at least eight times at the 2-week time point. Starting from the raw public reads, TCRdb applied fastp trimming at Q25, assembled clones with MiXCR and retained in-frame beta chains. Duplicate CDR3 protein sequences are folded into a single record with the most common DNA and genes. In this record, the V and J calls reflect TCRdb's handling and not the investigators' own analysis. Here the sample has just under 350,000 distinct CDR3 sequences; under 8% occur a single time. 8.4% of the sample goes to the ten largest clones.

The table lists this clonotype with a few counts. Its antigen is not yet known. The record has no base qualities; no much larger clone is one base away. The meaning of the sample's time point label: patch test 1, 2 weeks after DPC sensitization. The sample's treatment or condition label is to be understood as: therapeutic diphenylcyclopropenone sensitization with weekly scalp DPC. Blood at each patch-test visit was drawn before the patch test was applied. Patients were considered eligible if aged 18 to 70, diagnosed with alopecia and deemed suitable for DPC therapy, and patients were excluded if pregnant. Unfractionated whole blood was collected in Tempus Blood RNA tubes, and total RNA was extracted from that blood.

The source was whole blood, collected in connection with sensitization to the hapten diphenylcyclopropenone (DPC). This chain joins TRBV28 to TRBJ2-4, with TRBD2 tentatively as D gene (6 bases match). The clonotype comes from a woman between 18 and 29 years old with alopecia areata. Some clones in this sample may be carry-over from other donors' samples. The CDR3 reads as follows: CASSLYAGGNIQYF. The DNA reads TGTGCCAGCAGTTTATACGCCGGGGGAAACATTCAGTACTTC.